A single sample is the source of the 14 T cell receptor delta chains below, sequenced in a study of γδ T cells in repeated Plasmodium falciparum infection. Gammadelta T cells were flow-sorted from PBMC into Vgamma9/Vdelta2+ and Vdelta2-negative populations for bulk analysis. With CATT, TCRdb re-called clones from the multiplex PCR reads. This table has approximately 53,000 delta-chain clones, around 1.7% appearing once. Input material: gamma-delta T cells from blood. The receptors were sampled from a pool of human donors (malaria-infected and uninfected, not separated).

This clone was detected ten times or more. This DNA translates differently at residue 3 from the TCRdb protein, which is that of a much larger clone; a read error is likely, and the protein shown is the DNA's own translation. The chain has TRDV2 and TRDJ1; 8 bases match TRDD3. Here the J gene came from matching the DNA to germline, since TCRdb omits it. The germline V gene encodes CDR1 GEAIGNYY and CDR2 EKD. The CDR3 loop spans 20 amino acids. The CDR3 loop reads CARDTLPGTGGLLDTDKLIF. The CDR3 bases are TGTGCCCGTGACACTCTTCCCGGGACTGGGGGTCTACTGGACACCGATAAACTCATCTTT.

Concerning this clone itself: Given a far larger clone just one base away, this is likely a sequencing read error. Other DNA sequences of this sample code for an identical CDR3. The V gene reported is TRDV1; the J gene is uncalled; the table names TRDD3, a call not compared with the DNA. Germline CDR1 TSWWSYY, CDR2 QGS. The CDR3 sequence is 19 residues long. CDR3 bases: TGTGCTCTTGGGGTCCCCACCGCTACGGAAGGGATAGGGAGGACTAAACTCATCTTC. It is translated as CALGVPTATEGIGRTKLIF.

Regarding this clone: Translating this DNA gives a protein that differs at residue 12 from the TCRdb one, which belongs to a much larger clone; a read error is likely, and the protein shown is this translation. The rearrangement uses TRDV2 and TRDJ2; tentatively, D is TRDD3 (6 bases). No J segment appears in TCRdb, so it was assigned here by matching the sequence to germline. This CDR3 is built from 21 residues. The germline gives CDR1 GEAIGNYY, CDR2 EKD. V lost 0 bases to trimming and J lost 0 bases, with 25 bases between them. The CDR3 sequence: CACDTGTVAYWEGPLTAQLFF. DNA of the CDR3: TGTGCCTGTGACACCGGTACGGTAGCGTACTGGGAGGGCCCTTTGACAGCACAACTCTTCTTT.

In this sample, this clone turned up a few times. Only one base separates this from a far larger clonotype, so it likely reflects a read error. Called V gene: TRDV3; the J gene was not called; no check of the table's D call, TRDD3, against the DNA was made. The CDR3 spans 16 residues. The V gene's germline CDR1 is TVYSNPD and CDR2 GDNSRS (reference sequence). This chain's CDR3 is CAFSRGRFYWGMKLIF. The CDR3 DNA reads as TGTGCCTTTAGCCGCGGTCGGTTCTACTGGGGGATGAAGCTCATCTTT.

This clone was counted only a few times. The mismatch at residue 18 between this DNA's translation and the TCRdb protein of a much larger clone likely reflects a read error; the protein shown is translated from the DNA. This sequence joins TRDV1 and TRDJ1; 8 positions match TRDD3. V was pared by 1 base and J by 0 bases, with 37 bases of the junction left unmatched. Germline assignment: CDR1 TSWWSYY and CDR2 QGS. The CDR3 loop spans 27 amino acids. DNA of the CDR3: TGTGCTCTTGGGGAACCATCAGTTAAAGCGTTTAGGAGCGAACAACTGGGGGGTACCTGGTACACCGATAAACTCATCTTT. Translating it yields CALGEPSVKAFRSEQLGGTWYTDKLIF.

Concerning this clone: The TCRdb protein, from a much larger clone, departs from this DNA's translation at residue 16, likely by read error; the protein shown derives from the DNA. The J gene is TRDJ2, the V gene TRDV1, with 10 bases lining up with TRDD3. The CDR3 has 20 residues. Germline V gene lookup returns CDR1 TSWWSYY and CDR2 QGS. CDR3 nucleotide sequence: TGTGCTCTTGGGGCTTCCTACGGGGGATACGGGGGCTCTTTGACAGAACAACTCTTCTTT. Translation: CALGASYGGYGGSLTEQLFF.

At least ten counts were recorded for this clone. The gene calls are TRDV1 and TRDJ1, with 12 bases fitting TRDD3. The CDR3 covers 22 residues. Germline V gives CDR1 TSWWSYY, CDR2 QGS. V shed 1 base, J shed 10 bases, and the junction held 28 bases outside the gene matches. The CDR3 DNA reads as TGTGCTCTTGGGGAACCTATAATATATCTACGTCTGGGGGATACGCTAAAGGTTGGACTCATCTTT. It specifies CALGEPIIYLRLGDTLKVGLIF.

A few counts support this clone. TCRdb shows a much larger clone's protein in place of this DNA's translation, and the two differ at residue 13, likely through a read error; the protein shown is translated from the DNA. The J gene is TRDJ1, the V gene TRDV1, with 9 bases aligning to TRDD2. This CDR3 has 19 amino acids. Germline V gives CDR1 TSWWSYY, CDR2 QGS. The ends lost 6 bases at V and 1 base at J; junction bases unmatched: 18. In nucleotides, the CDR3 is TGTGCTCTTGGCGTCTCCCTTCCTACTGCTGGGGATGGCACCGATAAACTCATCTTT. This encodes CALGVSLPTAGDGTDKLIF.

This clone appeared a few times. A far larger clone is one base from this, pointing to a likely read error. In the same sample, other DNA sequences code for this CDR3. This chain joins TRDV1 and TRDJ1; possible D gene TRDD2, 7 bases. The CDR3 extends over 25 amino acids. The germline V gene encodes CDR1 TSWWSYY and CDR2 QGS. V lost 2 bases to trimming and J lost 2 bases, with 42 bases between them. DNA of the CDR3: TGTGCTCTTGGGGAATTACAAAGGTACGTCTTCCTAGCTCCTACTGGGAACTATACTACCGATAAACTCATCTTT. Protein sequence: CALGELQRYVFLAPTGNYTTDKLIF.

This clone has a handful of counts. It is likely a read error: a sequence one base away is far more abundant. This sample also contains other DNA sequences that code for the same CDR3. The V call is TRDV2, the J call TRDJ3, with 9 bases aligning to TRDD3. No J gene was available from TCRdb, and it was assigned here by a germline match of the DNA. V lost 3 bases to trimming and J lost 4 bases; unmatched junction nucleotides: 9. Germline V lookup: CDR1 GEAIGNYY, CDR2 EKD. The CDR3 loop spans 18 amino acids. The CDR3 bases are TGTGCCTGTGACCTACTAGGGGATACGCATTGGGACACCCGACAGATGTTTTTC. Translated: CACDLLGDTHWDTRQMFF.

Many counts were recorded for this clone. TCRdb records a much larger clone's protein for this DNA, with a difference at residue 12 that likely arises from a read error; the protein given is the translation of the DNA. The V gene is TRDV3, the J gene TRDJ1; possibly TRDD2 or TRDD3 for D (5 bases each). Per the germline V gene, CDR1 is TVYSNPD and CDR2 is GDNSRS (reference sequence). The germline V and J ends were trimmed by 0 bases and 2 bases, with 31 bases remaining between them. This CDR3 region has 20 residues. CDR3 DNA: TGTGCCTTTAGCCCGCTTCCCACCCCCTGGGTCTCCGGTCGTACCGATAAACTCATCTTT. Protein: CAFSPLPTPWVSGRTDKLIF.

A note on this clone: A clone one base away is much larger, so this may be a read error. The V call is TRDV1, the J call TRDJ1, with TRDD3 identical over 9 bases. TCRdb is silent on the J gene; assignment here came from matching the DNA to germline. This CDR3 has 20 amino acids. Germline CDR1 and CDR2: TSWWSYY and QGS. This CDR3 is CAHGSSPSEAGGFYPYKLIF. Here the CDR3 DNA reads TGTGCTCATGGGTCTTCCCCCTCGGAGGCTGGGGGATTTTACCCCTATAAACTCATCTTT.

This clone was counted ten times or more. Other DNA sequences in this sample translate to the same CDR3. V and J are TRDV2 and TRDJ2, with 9 bases identical to TRDD3. After removal of 0 bases from V and 5 bases from J, the junction contained 3 bases not matched to a gene. Germline V gene lookup returns CDR1 GEAIGNYY and CDR2 EKD. This CDR3 spans 15 amino acids. The CDR3 coding sequence is TGTGCCTGTGACACCGGGGATACGGTAACAGCACAACTCTTCTTT. Its protein is CACDTGDTVTAQLFF.

A word on this clone: The TCRdb protein comes from a much larger clone and disagrees with this DNA's translation at residue 17, likely due to a read error; the protein given here is derived from the DNA. CDR3 in amino acids: CALGELYNSDWGYTDKPIF. The CDR3 bases are TGTGCTCTTGGGGAACTTTATAACTCGGACTGGGGGTACACCGATAAACCCATCTTT. The chain links TRDV1 to TRDJ1; 8 bases agree with TRDD3. The CDR3 has 19 amino acids. Per the germline V gene, CDR1 is TSWWSYY and CDR2 is QGS.